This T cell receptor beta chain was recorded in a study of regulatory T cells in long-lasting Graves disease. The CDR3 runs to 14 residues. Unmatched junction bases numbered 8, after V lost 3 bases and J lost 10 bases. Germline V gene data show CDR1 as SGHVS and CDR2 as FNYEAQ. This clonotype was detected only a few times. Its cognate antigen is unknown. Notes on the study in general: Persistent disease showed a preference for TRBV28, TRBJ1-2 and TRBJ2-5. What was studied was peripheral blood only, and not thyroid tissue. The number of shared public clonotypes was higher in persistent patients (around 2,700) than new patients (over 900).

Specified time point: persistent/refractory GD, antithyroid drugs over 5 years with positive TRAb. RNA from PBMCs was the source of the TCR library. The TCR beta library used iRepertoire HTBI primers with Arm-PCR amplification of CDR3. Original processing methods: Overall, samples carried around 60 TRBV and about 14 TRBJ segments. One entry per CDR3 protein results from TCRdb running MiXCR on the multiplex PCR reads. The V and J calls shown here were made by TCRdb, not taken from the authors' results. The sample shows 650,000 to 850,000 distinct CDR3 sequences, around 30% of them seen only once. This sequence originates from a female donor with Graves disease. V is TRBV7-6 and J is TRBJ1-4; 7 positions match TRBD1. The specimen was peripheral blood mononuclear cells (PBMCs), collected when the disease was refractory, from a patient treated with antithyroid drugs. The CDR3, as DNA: TGTGCCAGCAGCTTGAGACAGGGTGGAGGAAAACTGTTTTTT. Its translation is CASSLRQGGGKLFF. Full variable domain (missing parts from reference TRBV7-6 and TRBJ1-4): GAGVSQSPRYKVTKRGQDVALRCDPISGHVSLYWYRQALGQGPEFLTYFNYEAQQDKSGLPNDRFSAERPEGSISTLTIQRTEQRDSAMYRCASSLRQGGGKLFFGSGTQLSVL.